These T cell receptor beta chains were read from a single sample in a study of blood T cell repertoires in COVID-19. Generated by immunoSEQ multiplex PCR, the TCRdb table keeps only in-frame clones and is missing some. The sample includes roughly 24,000 clones, roughly three quarters seen only once; the top ten take more than 13%. Sequencing was carried out using peripheral blood. These receptors were collected from an elderly man with active or convalescent COVID-19. The CDR3 runs from the conserved cysteine through the conserved F or W. D genes are given only for firm matches. Only part of the rows carry a size: once, few, many, or a class if the clone is expanded.

TRBJ2-1 TRBV7-9 TRBD2 few TGCGCCAGCAGCTTATCCGGGAGCGGGGGGGCGGGAAATGAGCAGTTCTTC CASSLSGSGGAGNEQFF
TRBJ1-2 TRBV24-1 - - TGTGCCACCAGTGATGGACTGAGGGGCTACACCTTC CATSDGLRGYTF
TRBJ1-4 TRBV4-2 - - TGTGCCAGCAGCCAAGGGTCCCTCGCGGTATATGAAAAACTGTTTTTT CASSQGSLAVYEKLFF
TRBJ1-4 TRBV5-4 TRBD1 - TGTGCCAGCAGCGACGGACAGGTCACTAATGAAAAACTGTTTTTT CASSDGQVTNEKLFF
TRBJ1-2 TRBV5-6 TRBD1 - TGTGCCAGCAGCCTAGGCCAAGGACAGGGAGGAGGCTACACCTTC CASSLGQGQGGGYTF
TRBJ2-1 TRBV4-1 TRBD2 - TGCGCCAGCAGCCAAGAATACGTGGGAGGGCCGCGGAATGAGCAGTTCTTC CASSQEYVGGPRNEQFF
TRBJ2-3 TRBV11-2 TRBD2 - TGTGCCAGCAGCTTATCTAGCGGGGCTAGCACAGATACGCAGTATTTT CASSLSSGASTDTQYF
TRBJ2-1 TRBV24-1 TRBD2 - TGTGCCACCAGTGATTCGGGGGGGGCGGTCTACAATGAGCAGTTCTTC CATSDSGGAVYNEQFF
TRBJ1-6 TRBV5-1 TRBD1 - TGCGCCAGCAGCTTGACCCGACAGGGTAGTGATTCACCCCTCCACTTT CASSLTRQGSDSPLHF
TRBJ2-3 TRBV29-1 TRBD1 - TGCAGCGTTGAACAGGGGGTTCGCACAGATACGCAGTATTTT CSVEQGVRTDTQYF
TRBJ2-6 TRBV7-9 - - TGTGCCAAATCTTCTGGGGCCAACGTCCTGACTTTC CAKSSGANVLTF
TRBJ2-3 TRBV18 - - TGTGCCAGCTCACCAAGACAAGGGAGGGATACGCAGTATTTT CASSPRQGRDTQYF
TRBJ1-1 TRBV6-5 TRBD1 - TGTGCCAGCAGTCGAAGACAGGGCACTGAAGCTTTCTTT CASSRRQGTEAFF
TRBJ2-3 TRBV11-2 TRBD1 - TGTGCCAGCAGCCAGAATTCCGGGACAGGGGCCCAAATTACAGATACGCAGTATTTT CASSQNSGTGAQITDTQYF
TRBJ2-4 TRBV7-8 - - TGTGCCAGCAGCCGAACCGGGTCAAACATTCAGTACTTC CASSRTGSNIQYF
TRBJ2-7 TRBV11-3 - - TGTGCCAGCAGCCCTTACAGGGCCCCCTGGGAGCAGTACTTC CASSPYRAPWEQYF
TRBJ2-5 TRBV19 TRBD1 few TGTGCCAGTAGTATCGGACAGGGGGCTGCAAACCAAGAGACCCAGTACTTC CASSIGQGAANQETQYF
TRBJ1-6 TRBV9 TRBD1 - TGTGCCAGCAGCGTAGATCGGCAGGGGGGTTCACCCCTCCACTTT CASSVDRQGGSPLHF
TRBJ1-2 TRBV18 TRBD1 - TGTGCCAGCTCACCGTCGACGCGGACAGGGGGCGATGGCTACACCTTC CASSPSTRTGGDGYTF
TRBJ2-1 TRBV29-1 TRBD2 - TGCAGCGTTGAAGATCTTGTCGGGAGGGCTGCGATCGATGAGCAGTTCTTC CSVEDLVGRAAIDEQFF
TRBJ1-1 TRBV10-3 - - TGTGCCATCAGTGATTCGGGAGGGGCGGCTGAAGCTTTCTTT CAISDSGGAAEAFF
TRBJ1-2 TRBV6-5 TRBD1 - TGTGCCAGCAGGGACAGGGACAGGGGGGCTAGAGGCTACACCTTC CASRDRDRGARGYTF
TRBJ1-2 TRBV24-1 TRBD1 - TGTGCCACCAGTGATGCCTTCCGGACAGGGAGGGATGGCTACACCTTC CATSDAFRTGRDGYTF
TRBJ1-5 TRBV3-1/TRBV3-2 - - TGTGCCAGCAGCCAATCCCTCAATCAGCCCCAGCATTTT CASSQSLNQPQHF
TRBJ2-1 TRBV4-3 - - TGCGCCAGCAGCCCCCAACCCCCCACTCCCGACTCCTACAATGAGCAGTTCTTC CASSPQPPTPDSYNEQFF
TRBJ2-1 TRBV28 TRBD1 once TGTGCCAGCAGTTATAATACAGGGGAACCCGCCTACAATGAGCAGTTCTTC CASSYNTGEPAYNEQFF
TRBJ2-3 TRBV7-2 - - TGTGCCAGCAGTTACTGGGACTCGCCGGATACGCAGTATTTT CASSYWDSPDTQYF
TRBJ1-2 TRBV3-1/TRBV3-2 - - TGTGCCAGCAGCCGACCTACCCCGGAGCGGAACTATGGCTACACCTTC CASSRPTPERNYGYTF
TRBJ2-3 TRBV29-1 TRBD1 - TGCAGCGGCTTCGCGCCGGGACTTCGGACAGGGGATACGCAGTATTTT CSGFAPGLRTGDTQYF
TRBJ1-2 TRBV6-2/TRBV6-3 TRBD1 - TGTGCCAGCAGCTTTACAGGGGAACGGTATGGCTACACCTTC CASSFTGERYGYTF
TRBJ1-1 TRBV6-1 - - TGTGCCAGCAGTGAAGATCTCCACACTGAAGCTTTCTTT CASSEDLHTEAFF
TRBJ1-1 TRBV9 - - TGTGCCAGCAGCGTAGCTCAGGGTAACACTGAAGCTTTCTTT CASSVAQGNTEAFF
TRBJ2-7 TRBV4-2 TRBD1 few TGTGCCAGCAGCCTGGGGACAGGGGGAGGCGAGCAGTACTTC CASSLGTGGGEQYF
TRBJ1-6 TRBV19 - - TGTGCCAGTAGTATAGGGGGCAGCCTCTCCTATAATTCACCCCTCCACTTT CASSIGGSLSYNSPLHF
TRBJ1-5 TRBV10-3 TRBD1 - TGTGCCATCAGTGGAGGACAGGAGACGAATCAGCCCCAGCATTTT CAISGGQETNQPQHF
TRBJ1-5 TRBV7-2 - - TGTGCCAGCAGCTTTCGACAGGGCAATCAGCCCCAGCATTTT CASSFRQGNQPQHF